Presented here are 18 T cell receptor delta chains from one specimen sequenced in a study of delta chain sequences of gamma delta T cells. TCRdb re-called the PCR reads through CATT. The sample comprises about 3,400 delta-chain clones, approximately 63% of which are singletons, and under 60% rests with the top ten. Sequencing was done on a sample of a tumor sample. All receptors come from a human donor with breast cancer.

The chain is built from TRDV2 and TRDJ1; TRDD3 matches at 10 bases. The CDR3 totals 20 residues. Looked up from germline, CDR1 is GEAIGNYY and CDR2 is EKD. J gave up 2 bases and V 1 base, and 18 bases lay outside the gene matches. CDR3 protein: CACDTVGGYAEPNLTDKLIF. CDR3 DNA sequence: TGTGCCTGTGACACTGTAGGGGGATACGCGGAACCGAATCTAACCGATAAACTCATCTTT.

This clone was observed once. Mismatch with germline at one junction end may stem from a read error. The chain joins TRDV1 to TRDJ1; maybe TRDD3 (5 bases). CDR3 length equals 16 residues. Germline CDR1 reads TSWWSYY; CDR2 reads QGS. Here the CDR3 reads CATPPGGWLIRDKLIF. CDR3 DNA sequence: TGCGCTACCCCACCCGGGGGGTGGCTCATCAGAGATAAACTCATCTTT.

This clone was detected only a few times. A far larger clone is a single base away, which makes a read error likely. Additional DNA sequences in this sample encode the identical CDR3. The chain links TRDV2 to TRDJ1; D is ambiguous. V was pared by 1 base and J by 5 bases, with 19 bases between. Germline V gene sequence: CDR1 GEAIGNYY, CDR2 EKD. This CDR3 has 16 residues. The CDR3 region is CACDTIGHIVTDKLIF. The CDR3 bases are TGTGCCTGTGACACGATTGGGCACATCGTGACAGATAAACTCATCTTT.

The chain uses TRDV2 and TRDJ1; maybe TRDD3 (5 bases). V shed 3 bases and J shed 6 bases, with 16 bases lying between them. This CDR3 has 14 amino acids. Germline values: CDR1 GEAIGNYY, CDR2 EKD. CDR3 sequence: CACDDEVQGYKLIF. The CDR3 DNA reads TGTGCCTGTGACGACGAAGTACAGGGATATAAACTCATCTTT.

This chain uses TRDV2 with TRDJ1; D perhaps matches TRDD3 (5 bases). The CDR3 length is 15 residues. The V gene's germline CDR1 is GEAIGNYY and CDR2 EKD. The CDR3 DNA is TGTGCAAGGGACGGTAGTGAGGGATGGAGCGATAAACTCATCTTT. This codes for CARDGSEGWSDKLIF.

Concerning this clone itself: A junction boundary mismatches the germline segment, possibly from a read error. CDR3 nucleotides: TGTGCTTGTGATCGACTGCGGGGGAGAGATAAACTCATCTTT. It yields the protein CACDRLRGRDKLIF. This chain uses TRDV2 with TRDJ1, with D possibly being TRDD3 (6 bases). Germline CDR1 GEAIGNYY, CDR2 EKD. This CDR3 has 14 amino acids.

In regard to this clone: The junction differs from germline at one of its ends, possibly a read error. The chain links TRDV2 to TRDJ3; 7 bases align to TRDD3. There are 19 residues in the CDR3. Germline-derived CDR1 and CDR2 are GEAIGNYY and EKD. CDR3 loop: CAYPATTSGDPWDTRKMIF. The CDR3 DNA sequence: TGTGCCTATCCCGCCACTACCTCGGGGGATCCGTGGGACACCCGAAAGATGATTTTC.

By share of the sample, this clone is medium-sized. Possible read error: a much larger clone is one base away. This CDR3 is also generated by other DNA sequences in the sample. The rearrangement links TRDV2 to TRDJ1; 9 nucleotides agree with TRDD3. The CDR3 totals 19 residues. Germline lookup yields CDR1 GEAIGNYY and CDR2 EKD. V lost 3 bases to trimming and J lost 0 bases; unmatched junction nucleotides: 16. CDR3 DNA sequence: TGTGCCTGTGACTCCCTTTGGCAGACGGGGATACGTTACACCGATAAACTCATCTTT. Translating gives CACDSLWQTGIRYTDKLIF.

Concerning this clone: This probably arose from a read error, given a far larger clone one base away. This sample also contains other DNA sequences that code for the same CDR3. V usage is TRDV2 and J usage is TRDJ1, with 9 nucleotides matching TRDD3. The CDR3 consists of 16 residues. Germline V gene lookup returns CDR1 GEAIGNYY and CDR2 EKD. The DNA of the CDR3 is TGTGCCTGTGATCCACTGGGGGACCCGTACACAGATAAACTCATCTTT. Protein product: CACDPLGDPYTDKLIF.

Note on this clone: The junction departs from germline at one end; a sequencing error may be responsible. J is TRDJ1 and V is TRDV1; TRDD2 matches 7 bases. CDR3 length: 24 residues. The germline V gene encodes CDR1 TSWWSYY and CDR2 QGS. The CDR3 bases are TGTGCTCTTGGGGAACGTCCTATCGCGGCCTTCCTCCACACCGGTGGCCACTTCTCCGATAAACTCACCTTT. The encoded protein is CALGERPIAAFLHTGGHFSDKLTF.

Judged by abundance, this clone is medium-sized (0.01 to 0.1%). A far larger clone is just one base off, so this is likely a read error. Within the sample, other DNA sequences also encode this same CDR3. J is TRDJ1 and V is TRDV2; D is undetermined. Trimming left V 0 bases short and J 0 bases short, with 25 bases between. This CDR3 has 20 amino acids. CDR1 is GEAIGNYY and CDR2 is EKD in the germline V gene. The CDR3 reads CACDTVSREGDRPYTDKLIF. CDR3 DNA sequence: TGTGCCTGTGACACCGTGTCAAGGGAGGGTGACCGACCTTACACCGATAAACTCATCTTT.

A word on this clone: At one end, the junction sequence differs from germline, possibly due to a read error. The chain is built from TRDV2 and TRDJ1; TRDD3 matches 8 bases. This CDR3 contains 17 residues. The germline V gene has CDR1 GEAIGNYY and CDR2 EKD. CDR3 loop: CACAALGVRRSFDTLIF. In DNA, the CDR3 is TGTGCCTGTGCAGCACTGGGGGTAAGACGGAGCTTCGATACACTCATCTTT.

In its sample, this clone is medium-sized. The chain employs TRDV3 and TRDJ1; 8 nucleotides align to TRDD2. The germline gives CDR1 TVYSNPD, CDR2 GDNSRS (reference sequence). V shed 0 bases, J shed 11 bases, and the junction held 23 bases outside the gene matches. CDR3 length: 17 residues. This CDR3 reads CAFSPPSYPIRFANLIF. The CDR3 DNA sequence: TGTGCCTTTAGCCCCCCTTCCTATCCCATTCGATTCGCCAACCTCATCTTT.

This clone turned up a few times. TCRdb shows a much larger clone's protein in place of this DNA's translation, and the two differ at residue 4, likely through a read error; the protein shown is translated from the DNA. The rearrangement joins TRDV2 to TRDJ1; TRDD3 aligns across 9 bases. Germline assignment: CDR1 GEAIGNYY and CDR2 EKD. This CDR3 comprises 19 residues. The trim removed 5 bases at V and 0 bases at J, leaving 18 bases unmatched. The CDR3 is CACGSLWQTGIRYTDKLIF. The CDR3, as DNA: TGTGCCTGTGGCTCCCTTTGGCAAACGGGGATACGTTACACCGATAAACTCATCTTT.

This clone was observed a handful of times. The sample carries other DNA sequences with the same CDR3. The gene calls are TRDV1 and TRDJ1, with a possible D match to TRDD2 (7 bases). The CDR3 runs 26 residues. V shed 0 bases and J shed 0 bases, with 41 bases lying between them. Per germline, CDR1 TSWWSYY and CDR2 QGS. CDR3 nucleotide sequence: TGTGCTCTTGGGGAACTGAAGTTCCTACCGTTCTGGGGAACTCCAGACCTTCGTTCATACACCGATAAACTCATCTTT. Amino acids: CALGELKFLPFWGTPDLRSYTDKLIF.

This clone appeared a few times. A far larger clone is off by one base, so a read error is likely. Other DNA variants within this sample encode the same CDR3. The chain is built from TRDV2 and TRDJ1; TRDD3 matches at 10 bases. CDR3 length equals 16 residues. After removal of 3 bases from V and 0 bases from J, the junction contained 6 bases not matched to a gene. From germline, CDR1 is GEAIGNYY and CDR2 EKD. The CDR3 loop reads CACDLLGDTNTDKLIF. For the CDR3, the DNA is TGTGCCTGTGACCTGTTGGGGGATACAAACACCGATAAACTCATCTTT.

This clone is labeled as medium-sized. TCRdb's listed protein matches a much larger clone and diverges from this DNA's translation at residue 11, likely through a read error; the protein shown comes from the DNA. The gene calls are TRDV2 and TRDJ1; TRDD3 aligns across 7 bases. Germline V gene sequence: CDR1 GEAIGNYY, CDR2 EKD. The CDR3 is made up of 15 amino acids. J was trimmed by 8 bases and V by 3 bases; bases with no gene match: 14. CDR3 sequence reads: CACDEVTGDKEKLIF. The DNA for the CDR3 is TGTGCCTGTGACGAAGTCACTGGGGATAAAGAGAAACTCATCTTT.

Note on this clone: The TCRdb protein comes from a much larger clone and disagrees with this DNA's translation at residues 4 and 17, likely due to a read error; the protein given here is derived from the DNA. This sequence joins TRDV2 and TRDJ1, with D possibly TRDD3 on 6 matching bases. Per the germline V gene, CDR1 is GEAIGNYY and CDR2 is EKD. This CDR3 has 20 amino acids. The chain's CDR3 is CACVTVSREGDRPYTDTLIF. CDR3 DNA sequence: TGTGCCTGTGTCACCGTGTCAAGGGAGGGGGACCGACCTTACACCGATACACTCATCTTT.